This T cell receptor (beta chain) is from a study of blood T cell repertoires in COVID-19. Overall study context: The cDNA or gDNA used as material had been derived from T cells, B-cell-depleted T cells, or PBMCs.

The table lists this clone with a count of one. Germline V lookup: CDR1 SGHVS, CDR2 FQNEAQ. The length of the CDR3 is 13 residues. V lost 5 bases to trimming and J lost 3 bases; unmatched junction nucleotides: 3. Generated by immunoSEQ multiplex PCR, the TCRdb table keeps only in-frame clones and is missing some. Found here are more than 95,000 clones, roughly four fifths of them singletons; the top ten hold about 17%. The receptor was isolated from a man aged 25 to 40 with COVID-19, enrolled during active disease. The sequenced sample was peripheral blood. The chain links TRBV7-8 to TRBJ1-2; 7 nucleotides match TRBD1. The CDR3 loop reads CASSLGQHYGYTF. The DNA of the CDR3 is TGTGCCAGCAGCCTGGGACAGCACTATGGCTACACCTTC. Supplemented by reference TRBV7-8 and TRBJ1-2, the full variable domain reads GAGVSQSPRYKVAKRGQDVALRCDPISGHVSLFWYQQALGQGPEFLTYFQNEAQLDKSGLPSDRFFAERPEGSVSTLKIQRTQQEDSAVYLCASSLGQHYGYTFGSGTRLTVV.